The 9 T cell receptor beta chains below were found in one sample sequenced in a study of shared clonotypes between healthy human individuals. The assay was immunoSEQ multiplex PCR, and TCRdb's table has in-frame clones only and misses some. The sample records fewer than 400,000 clones, less than 85% being singletons. The sequencing sample was made of memory CD4+ T cells sorted from blood. Regarding subset: CD45RA-negative fraction. The receptors come from a man aged 25-40 years in good health.

The genes are TRBV7-9 and TRBJ2-1; D remains unclear. The CDR3 runs 13 residues. The V gene lost 5 bases and the J gene lost 9 bases, with 14 bases spanning the gap. Germline assignment: CDR1 SEHNR and CDR2 FQNEAQ (reference sequence). In DNA form, the CDR3 reads TGTGCCAGCAGCCCGCCGTCTCAAGGTGAGCAGTTCTTC. It is translated as CASSPPSQGEQFF.

The chain uses TRBV29-1 and TRBJ2-6; no clear D. Germline V lookup: CDR1 SQVTM, CDR2 ANQGSEA. The CDR3 has 15 residues. V was pared by 3 bases and J by 4 bases, with 13 bases between. For the CDR3, the DNA is TGCAGCGTTGAGGGCCCAGCCACCGGGGCCAACGTCCTGACTTTC. Protein sequence: CSVEGPATGANVLTF.

This chain links TRBV2 with TRBJ2-1; 8 bases align to TRBD2. Trimming removed 8 bases from V and 3 bases from J; junction bases left unmatched: 9. The germline gives CDR1 SNHLY, CDR2 FYNNEI. CDR3 size: 15 residues. The CDR3 nucleotides read TGTGCCAGCCTACGGCAACTAGCGGTCTACAATGAGCAGTTCTTC. It yields the protein CASLRQLAVYNEQFF.

The rearrangement joins TRBV5-4 to TRBJ2-2; a weak D match, TRBD1 (6 bases). Per the germline V gene, CDR1 is SGHNT and CDR2 is YYREEE (reference sequence). The CDR3 length is 16 residues. V was pared by 1 base and J by 3 bases, with 13 bases between. CDR3 DNA sequence: TGTGCCAGCAGCTTGTTACAGGGAGCCCACACCGGGGAGCTGTTTTTT. Protein: CASSLLQGAHTGELFF.

The DNA of the CDR3 is TGTGCCACCAGCAGAGGACAGGGGTGGGGAGCTTTCTTT. This codes for CATSRGQGWGAFF. The V gene is TRBV15, the J gene TRBJ1-1; 8 bases are shared with TRBD1. J gave up 10 bases and V 1 base, and 5 bases lay outside the gene matches. The germline gives CDR1 LNHNV, CDR2 YYDKDF (reference sequence). This CDR3 is 13 amino acids long.

The rearrangement uses TRBV5-1 and TRBJ1-5; a possible D gene is TRBD1 (5 bases). CDR1 and CDR2 from the germline V gene are SGHRS and YFSETQ. Trimming stripped 1 base from V and 1 base from J, with 9 bases between. CDR3 length: 15 amino acids. CDR3 sequence (DNA): TGCGCCAGCAGCTTGACTGGGGGGAGCAATCAGCCCCAGCATTTT. It codes for CASSLTGGSNQPQHF.

This clone was recorded only once. J is TRBJ1-4 and V is TRBV25-1; D is possibly TRBD1 (5 bases). Trimming pared 6 bases from V and 0 bases from J, leaving 8 bases between. Germline V gene sequence: CDR1 MGHDK, CDR2 SYGVNS. The CDR3 length is 14 residues. CDR3 sequence (DNA): TGTGCCAGCAGCGGGGGGGCAACTAATGAAAAACTGTTTTTT. Its protein is CASSGGATNEKLFF.

This chain uses TRBV5-1 with TRBJ1-1; D is ambiguous. V was clipped by 0 bases and J by 3 bases, with 12 bases between them. The CDR3 sequence is 15 residues long. Per germline, CDR1 SGHRS and CDR2 YFSETQ. DNA of the CDR3: TGCGCCAGCAGCTTGGACGCAACGCCCTACACTGAAGCTTTCTTT. As protein: CASSLDATPYTEAFF.

The chain is built from TRBV5-4 and TRBJ2-1, with D unresolved. Between the trimmed V and J ends, which lost 4 bases and 8 bases, there was a span of 13 bases. CDR3 length equals 13 residues. Per the germline V gene, CDR1 is SGHNT and CDR2 is YYREEE (reference sequence). The DNA of the CDR3 is TGTGCCAGCAGCCCTGCTAGAACCCATGAGCAGTTCTTC. This sequence encodes CASSPARTHEQFF.